The next 27 T cell receptor beta chains were all read from a single sample in a study of T cells in Graves' hyperthyroidism and ophthalmopathy. TCR beta CDR3 regions were amplified from RNA. Carried out on the TCR CDR3, a first-round RT-PCR used the HTBI primer set. TCRdb processed the multiplex PCR reads anew with MiXCR; each CDR3 protein has one entry. The sample has about 260,000 distinct CDR3 sequences, 20% to 25% seen once; the top ten hold around 64%. The sequencing input was blood. All receptors derive from a man under 40 with Graves' ophthalmopathy.

This clonotype turned up a few times. This sequence joins TRBV7-3 and TRBJ1-1, with D perhaps matching TRBD1 (5 bases). Germline V CDR1 and CDR2: SGHTA, FQGTGA. This CDR3 spans 13 amino acids. V lost 5 bases and J lost 8, with 15 bases in between. The CDR3, as DNA: TGTGCCAGCAGCCCAAAGATTTCAGGGGAAGCTTTCTTT. Translation gives CASSPKISGEAFF.

This clonotype was counted between two and nine times. The chain employs TRBV28 and TRBJ2-1, with D maybe TRBD2 (6 bases). Between the trimmed V and J ends, which lost 5 bases and 9 bases, there was a span of 20 bases. Looked up from germline, CDR1 is MDHEN and CDR2 is SYDVKM. The CDR3 covers 15 residues. The DNA of the CDR3 is TGTGCCAGCAGTCCCCTCGGCGGGGACCTGGGTGAGCAGTTCTTC. Its translation is CASSPLGGDLGEQFF.

The V gene is TRBV5-4, the J gene TRBJ1-6; D is unresolved. The CDR3 contains 15 residues. V lost 1 base, J lost 6 bases, and 11 bases lay in between. Looked up from germline, CDR1 is SGHNT and CDR2 is YYREEE (reference sequence). The CDR3: CASSLSPGPNSPLHF. The CDR3 region has the DNA TGTGCCAGCAGCTTGTCCCCAGGACCTAATTCACCCCTCCACTTT.

The gene calls are TRBV19 and TRBJ1-2; the D is unclear. V dropped 3 bases and J dropped 8 bases, with 7 bases sitting between them. The germline V gene encodes CDR1 LNHDA and CDR2 SQIVND (reference sequence). The CDR3 is 11 residues long. The CDR3: CASSILGGYTF. DNA for the CDR3: TGTGCCAGTAGTATTTTGGGGGGCTACACCTTC.

The J gene is TRBJ2-5, the V gene TRBV5-1; 8 nucleotides align to TRBD1. The CDR3 loop spans 15 amino acids. Germline V gene data show CDR1 as SGHRS and CDR2 as YFSETQ. V shed 4 bases and J 1 base; nucleotides not matched to a gene: 6. The CDR3 DNA reads TGCGCCAGCAGCAGCGGACAGGGTCCCCAAGAGACCCAGTACTTC. Its protein product is CASSSGQGPQETQYF.

This clonotype has a handful of counts. V and J are TRBV6-4 and TRBJ2-7; 8 nucleotides agree with TRBD2. The CDR3 runs 17 residues. Losses at the gene ends were 8 bases for V and 2 bases for J; bases not matched to a gene: 17. Looked up from germline, CDR1 is MRHNA and CDR2 is SNTAGT. CDR3 sequence reads: CASGTKTQAGVPYEQYF. The CDR3 DNA reads as TGTGCCAGCGGAACGAAGACCCAAGCGGGAGTCCCCTACGAGCAGTACTTC.

This clonotype was detected ten times or more. The V gene is TRBV7-2, the J gene TRBJ2-7, with D unresolved. From germline, CDR1 is SGHTA and CDR2 FQGNSA. The CDR3 contains 12 residues. Trimming removed 1 base from V and 6 bases from J, with 7 bases in between. As DNA, the CDR3 is TGTGCCAGCAGCTTAGTGAACCTCGAGCAGTACTTC. It yields the protein CASSLVNLEQYF.

The gene calls are TRBV5-1 and TRBJ1-6; 7 bases fit TRBD1. Per the germline V gene, CDR1 is SGHRS and CDR2 is YFSETQ. The ends lost 1 base at V and 5 bases at J; junction bases unmatched: 6. This CDR3 is built from 16 residues. The CDR3 DNA sequence: TGCGCCAGCAGCTTGAGGTCAGGGGGAGATAATTCACCCCTCCACTTT. Protein product: CASSLRSGGDNSPLHF.

Only a few counts were recorded for this clonotype. The gene calls are TRBV6-1 and TRBJ1-6, with D maybe TRBD1 (5 bases). Trimming took off 5 bases at V and 12 bases at J, with 14 bases between the two ends. The CDR3 runs to 13 residues. Germline V CDR1 and CDR2: MNHNS, SASEGT. Here the CDR3 DNA reads TGTGCCAGCAGTCTGGGACGTCTCGGACCCCTCCACTTT. Translation gives CASSLGRLGPLHF.

Ten or more counts support this clonotype. The chain uses TRBV12-3 or TRBV12-4 and TRBJ2-7, with D possibly being TRBD1 (6 bases). V lost 3 bases and J lost 5, with 17 bases in between. CDR3 size: 15 residues. The CDR3 sequence: CASSLRGGGRNEQYF. CDR3 in DNA: TGTGCCAGCAGTTTGCGTGGGGGCGGCAGGAACGAGCAGTACTTC.

There are a few counts of this clonotype. This chain links TRBV27 with TRBJ1-4; D may be TRBD1 (6 bases). Germline V gives CDR1 MNHEY, CDR2 SMNVEV (reference sequence). The CDR3 spans 15 residues. Trimming took 6 bases from V and 4 from J, leaving 15 bases between them. In nucleotides, the CDR3 is TGTGCCAGCAGGAGCCAGGGGAGGTATAATGAAAAACTGTTTTTT. Residues: CASRSQGRYNEKLFF. The full variable domain, in which reference TRBV27 and TRBJ1-4 provide the parts outside the CDR3, is EAQVTQNPRYLITVTGKKLTVTCSQNMNHEYMSWYRQDPGLGLRQIYYSMNVEVTDKGDVPEGYKVSRKEKRNFPLILESPSPNQTSLYFCASRSQGRYNEKLFFGSGTQLSVL.

To note about this clonotype: No conserved phenylalanine or tryptophan ends this CDR3, so it is likely a read error. The rearrangement joins TRBV9 to TRBJ2-5; D may be TRBD2 (6 bases). The CDR3 has 14 residues. Germline CDR1 is SGDLS and CDR2 is YYNGEE. V lost 0 bases and J lost 5, with 11 bases in between. CDR3 nucleotide sequence: TGTGCCAGCAGCGTAGCTCCGGGAGCGGAGACCCAGTACCTC. Translation gives CASSVAPGAETQYL.

This clonotype was seen only a few times. The chain carries TRBV19 and TRBJ2-3; 13 bases line up with TRBD2. The V gene end was trimmed by 9 bases and the J gene end by 7 bases; junction bases not matched to a gene: 10. Germline V lookup: CDR1 LNHDA, CDR2 SQIVND (reference sequence). The CDR3 has 15 amino acids. In nucleotides, the CDR3 is TGTGCCAGCACACTAGCGGGAGGGCCTCAGTATACGCAGTATTTT. It translates to CASTLAGGPQYTQYF.

V is TRBV7-2 and J is TRBJ1-5; D unclear. V lost 7 bases and J lost 4, with 14 bases in between. The germline CDR1 and CDR2 sequences are SGHTA and FQGNSA. The CDR3 is 14 amino acids. The CDR3 DNA follows: TGTGCCAGCAACTCCCCCAGCGAAAATCAGCCCCAGCATTTT. It is translated as CASNSPSENQPQHF.

This clonotype appeared many times. V and J are TRBV7-8 and TRBJ2-1; TRBD2 might be the D (7 bases). The length of the CDR3 is 16 residues. CDR1 and CDR2 (germline): SGHVS, FQNEAQ. The germline V and J ends were trimmed by 4 bases and 1 base, with 14 bases remaining between them. The CDR3 loop is CASSWLRGGSYNEQFF. The CDR3 DNA reads TGTGCCAGCAGCTGGCTTAGGGGGGGATCCTACAATGAGCAGTTCTTC.

The table lists this clonotype with many counts. The V gene is TRBV24-1, the J gene TRBJ2-3, with D perhaps matching TRBD1 or TRBD2 (5 bases each). The germline CDR1 and CDR2 sequences are KGHDR and SFDVKD. The CDR3 extends over 13 amino acids. The V gene lost 3 bases and the J gene lost 4 bases, with 7 bases spanning the gap. The CDR3 DNA reads TGTGCCACCAGTGATGGGGGACCAGATACGCAGTATTTT. Translation: CATSDGGPDTQYF.

This clonotype was counted between two and nine times. The gene calls are TRBV7-8 and TRBJ2-2; D perhaps matches TRBD2 (5 bases). There are 15 residues in the CDR3. V gave up 1 base and J gave up 6 bases, with 12 bases separating them. Per the germline V gene, CDR1 is SGHVS and CDR2 is FQNEAQ. The CDR3: CASSLVGSVAGELFF. CDR3 in DNA: TGTGCCAGCAGCTTAGTAGGGAGCGTCGCCGGGGAGCTGTTTTTT.

This clonotype was observed many times. The V and J genes are TRBV24-1 and TRBJ2-1; no clear D gene. There are 14 residues in the CDR3. The V gene lost 3 bases and the J gene lost 6 bases, with 11 bases spanning the gap. The germline V gene has CDR1 KGHDR and CDR2 SFDVKD. The DNA of the CDR3 is TGTGCCACCAGTGATAGGTGGAAACGCAATGAGCAGTTCTTC. As protein: CATSDRWKRNEQFF.

This clonotype was detected ten times or more. The chain links TRBV30 to TRBJ1-6; D is possibly TRBD1 (6 bases). This CDR3 region has 16 residues. Germline CDR1 reads GTSNPN; CDR2 reads SVGIG (reference sequence). V was cut by 4 bases and J by 9 bases, with 22 bases left in between. CDR3 amino acids: CAWTQRSGTIGSPLHF. CDR3 sequence (DNA): TGTGCCTGGACCCAACGGTCCGGGACAATCGGTTCACCCCTCCACTTT.

In its sample, this clonotype was seen many times. The chain links TRBV7-9 to TRBJ2-1; D remains unclear. The V gene lost 8 bases and the J gene lost 5 bases, with 13 bases spanning the gap. Germline lookup yields CDR1 SEHNR and CDR2 FQNEAQ (reference sequence). The CDR3 is 13 amino acids. CDR3 sequence reads: CASGVPRNNEQFF. DNA for the CDR3: TGTGCCAGCGGGGTTCCACGGAACAATGAGCAGTTCTTC. The full variable domain, completed using reference TRBV7-9 and TRBJ2-1, is DTGVSQNPRHKITKRGQNVTFRCDPISEHNRLYWYRQTLGQGPEFLTYFQNEAQLEKSRLLSDRFSAERPKGSFSTLEIQRTEQGDSAMYLCASGVPRNNEQFFGPGTRLTVL.

This sequence joins TRBV12-3 or TRBV12-4 and TRBJ1-2, with 7 bases identical to TRBD1. V trimming: 5 bases; J trimming: 4 bases; junction bases outside the gene matches: 10. CDR3 length: 15 amino acids. For the CDR3, the DNA is TGTGCCAGCAGTGACGCAAGGGGGCGCCGCTATGGCTACACCTTC. It codes for CASSDARGRRYGYTF.

To note about this clonotype: With a much larger clone just one base away, this may be a read error. This chain connects TRBV3-1 to TRBJ2-1; D is uncertain. The CDR3 loop spans 15 amino acids. Germline V gives CDR1 LGHDT, CDR2 YNNKEL (reference sequence). This chain's CDR3 is CASSPSALSYNEQSF. The CDR3 nucleotides are TGTGCCAGCTCACCTTCCGCCCTCTCCTACAATGAGCAGTCCTTC.

In its sample, this clonotype was seen a few times. The chain links TRBV6-5 to TRBJ1-3, with 7 bases aligning to TRBD1. Trimming cost V 4 bases and J 0 bases; bases outside gene matches: 6. This CDR3 comprises 16 residues. Germline V lookup: CDR1 MNHEY, CDR2 SVGAGI. CDR3 sequence: CASSSRTGLSGNTIYF. CDR3 nucleotides: TGTGCCAGCAGTTCTCGGACAGGTCTCTCTGGAAACACCATATATTTT.

The chain has TRBV7-6 and TRBJ2-5; 7 bases are shared with TRBD2. The CDR3 loop spans 14 amino acids. CDR1 is SGHVS and CDR2 is FNYEAQ in the germline V gene. With 7 bases clipped from V and 5 bases from J, the junction kept 10 bases outside the gene matches. CDR3 DNA: TGTGCCAGCACCTCGGCGGGAGCGACGGAGACCCAGTACTTC. Translation gives CASTSAGATETQYF. The whole variable domain, remainder taken from reference TRBV7-6 and TRBJ2-5, is GAGVSQSPRYKVTKRGQDVALRCDPISGHVSLYWYRQALGQGPEFLTYFNYEAQQDKSGLPNDRFSAERPEGSISTLTIQRTEQRDSAMYRCASTSAGATETQYFGPGTRLLVL.

A few counts support this clonotype. The DNA for the CDR3 is TGTGCCAGCAGGGTACGGGAGGGCCTAAATGAGCAGTTCTTC. This codes for CASRVREGLNEQFF. This chain joins TRBV2 and TRBJ2-1; 8 bases align to TRBD2. Germline V CDR1 and CDR2: SNHLY, FYNNEI. With 6 bases clipped from V and 7 bases from J, the junction kept 8 bases outside the gene matches. The CDR3 has 14 residues.

The gene calls are TRBV27 and TRBJ2-5; tentatively, D is TRBD1 (7 bases). Trimming stripped 6 bases from V and 3 bases from J, with 14 bases between. The CDR3 is 14 amino acids. Germline loops: CDR1 MNHEY, CDR2 SMNVEV (reference sequence). The CDR3: CASSSGGQKETQYF. CDR3 in DNA: TGTGCCAGCAGCTCCGGGGGACAGAAAGAGACCCAGTACTTC.

This chain links TRBV5-5 with TRBJ1-6; the D is unclear. Germline values: CDR1 SGHKS, CDR2 YYEKEE (reference sequence). The CDR3 runs 15 residues. Trimming took 0 bases from V and 6 from J, leaving 10 bases between them. CDR3 bases: TGTGCCAGCAGCTTGGACGGAGGTTCTAATTCACCCCTCCACTTT. Residues: CASSLDGGSNSPLHF.